The 8 T cell receptor beta chains below were found in one sample sequenced in a study of shared clonotypes between healthy human individuals. TCRdb keeps only in-frame clones here, not all; method: immunoSEQ multiplex PCR. The sample lists some 2,000,000 clones, approximately 96% seen once, with about 0.13% in the top ten. The specimen was naive CD4+ T cells sorted from blood. Noted subset: CD45RA+ positively selected. The receptors stem from a man aged 18 to 35 in good health.

This clone was counted a single time. CDR3 nucleotides: TGTGCCAGCAGTTTGACGGGGGGGCAAGGGACTGAAGCTTTCTTT. Translated: CASSLTGGQGTEAFF. J is TRBJ1-1 and V is TRBV6-5; TRBD1 might be the D (6 bases). CDR3 length equals 15 residues. From germline, CDR1 is MNHEY and CDR2 SVGAGI. V was clipped by 4 bases and J by 5 bases, with 17 bases between them.

The genes are TRBV7-9 and TRBJ1-4; 8 bases map to TRBD1. The V segment lost 5 bases and the J segment 0 bases; nucleotides outside the gene matches: 5. Looked up from germline, CDR1 is SEHNR and CDR2 is FQNEAQ (reference sequence). CDR3 size: 16 residues. The CDR3 loop is CASSPRQGTTNEKLFF. Here the CDR3 DNA reads TGTGCCAGCAGCCCTCGACAGGGGACAACTAATGAAAAACTGTTTTTT.

About this clone itself: This same CDR3 is encoded by further DNA sequences in the sample. The chain employs TRBV5-4 and TRBJ1-1; D possibly corresponds to TRBD1 (5 bases). This CDR3 spans 14 amino acids. V was cut by 0 bases and J by 2 bases, with 8 bases left in between. Germline lookup yields CDR1 SGHNT and CDR2 YYREEE (reference sequence). CDR3 sequence reads: CASSLVGANTEAFF. The CDR3, as DNA: TGTGCCAGCAGCTTGGTTGGGGCAAACACTGAAGCTTTCTTT. Full variable domain (remainder filled in from reference TRBV5-4 and TRBJ1-1): ETGVTQSPTHLIKTRGQQVTLRCSSQSGHNTVSWYQQALGQGPQFIFQYYREEENGRGNFPPRFSGLQFPNYSSELNVNALELDDSALYLCASSLVGANTEAFFGQGTRLTVV.

V gene TRBV5-5 combines with J gene TRBJ2-7; 11 nucleotides align to TRBD1. CDR1 is SGHKS, CDR2 YYEKEE, per germline (reference sequence). The CDR3 has 17 residues. J gave up 7 bases and V 4 bases, and 16 bases lay outside the gene matches. As DNA, the CDR3 is TGTGCCAGCAGCCCCCATCCTGGGACAGGGGGGTTTCATGAGCAGTACTTC. It specifies CASSPHPGTGGFHEQYF.

The chain couples TRBV7-9 to TRBJ1-6; D not resolved. CDR1 is SEHNR and CDR2 is FQNEAQ in the germline V gene (reference sequence). The CDR3 loop spans 14 amino acids. V lost 1 base to trimming and J lost 8 bases, with 9 bases between them. The CDR3 loop reads CASSLVGEHSPLHF. CDR3 DNA sequence: TGTGCCAGCAGCTTAGTTGGGGAACATTCACCCCTCCACTTT.

The chain is built from TRBV6-1 and TRBJ2-7, with TRBD1 matching over 11 bases. The CDR3 extends over 14 amino acids. After removal of 6 bases from V and 4 bases from J, the junction contained 5 bases not matched to a gene. The germline gives CDR1 MNHNS, CDR2 SASEGT. CDR3 amino acids: CASRVGQGVYEQYF. CDR3 coding DNA: TGTGCCAGCAGGGTGGGACAGGGGGTTTACGAGCAGTACTTC.

The chain employs TRBV19 and TRBJ2-7; weak D call: TRBD1 (5 bases). Germline CDR1 LNHDA, CDR2 SQIVND (reference sequence). V was shortened by 6 bases and J by 2 bases, with 17 bases between the two germline ends. The CDR3 runs to 15 residues. The chain's CDR3 is CASSNRQLYPYEQYF. CDR3 in DNA: TGTGCCAGTAGCAATCGACAGCTATACCCCTACGAGCAGTACTTC.

This rearrangement joins TRBV28 to TRBJ1-4, with 7 bases matching TRBD1. Germline V lookup: CDR1 MDHEN, CDR2 SYDVKM. The junction had 5 bases not matched to a gene; V was cut back by 6 bases and J by 1 base. This CDR3 comprises 15 residues. Written as DNA, the CDR3 is TGTGCCAGCAGCCCAGGGGGAATAACTAATGAAAAACTGTTTTTT. Its protein product is CASSPGGITNEKLFF.